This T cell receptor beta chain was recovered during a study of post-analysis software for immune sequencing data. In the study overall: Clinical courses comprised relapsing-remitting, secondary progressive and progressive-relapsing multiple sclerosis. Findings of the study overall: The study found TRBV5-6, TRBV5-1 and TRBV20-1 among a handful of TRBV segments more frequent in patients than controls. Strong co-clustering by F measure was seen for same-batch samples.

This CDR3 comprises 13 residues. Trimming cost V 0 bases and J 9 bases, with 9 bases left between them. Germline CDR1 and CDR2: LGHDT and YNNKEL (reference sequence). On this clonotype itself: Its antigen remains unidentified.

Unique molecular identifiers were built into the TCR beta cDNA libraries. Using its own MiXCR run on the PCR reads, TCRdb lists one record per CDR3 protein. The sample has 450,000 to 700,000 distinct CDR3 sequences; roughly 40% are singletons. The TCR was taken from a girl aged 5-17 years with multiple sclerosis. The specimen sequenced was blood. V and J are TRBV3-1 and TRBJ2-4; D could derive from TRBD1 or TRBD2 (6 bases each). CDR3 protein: CASSQDSGAIQYF. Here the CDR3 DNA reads TGTGCCAGCAGCCAAGATTCGGGGGCCATTCAGTACTTC.